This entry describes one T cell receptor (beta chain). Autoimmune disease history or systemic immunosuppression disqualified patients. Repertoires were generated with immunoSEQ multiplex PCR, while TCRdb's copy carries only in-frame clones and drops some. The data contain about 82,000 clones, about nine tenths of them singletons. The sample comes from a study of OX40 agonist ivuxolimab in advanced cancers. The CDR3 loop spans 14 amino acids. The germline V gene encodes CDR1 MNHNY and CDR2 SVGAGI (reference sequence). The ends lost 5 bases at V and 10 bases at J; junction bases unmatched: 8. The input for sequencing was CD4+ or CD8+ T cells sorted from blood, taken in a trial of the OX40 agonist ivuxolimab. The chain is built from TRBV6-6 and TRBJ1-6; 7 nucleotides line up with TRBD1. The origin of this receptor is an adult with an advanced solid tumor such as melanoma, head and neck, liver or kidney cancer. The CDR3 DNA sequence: TGTGCCAGCAGTGGCCGACAGGGTGAATCACCCCTCCACTTT. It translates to CASSGRQGESPLHF.